This T cell receptor beta chain was recovered during a study of T cells after somatic rescue of genetic block. CDR1 is SEHNR and CDR2 is FQNEAQ in the germline V gene (reference sequence). This CDR3 region has 13 residues. Losses at the gene ends were 5 bases for V and 7 bases for J; bases not matched to a gene: 4. Sequencing used immunoSEQ multiplex PCR; TCRdb keeps in-frame clones, though not all of them. The table has approximately 70,000 clones, approximately 91% seen once; the top ten hold roughly 2.8%. The clonotype originates from a man aged 30 to 45. V gene TRBV7-9 combines with J gene TRBJ1-2; TRBD1 aligns across 10 bases. Sequenced input: peripheral blood mononuclear cells (PBMCs). CDR3 in DNA: TGTGCCAGCAGCCCGGGACAGGGGCTTGGCTACACCTTC. Amino acids: CASSPGQGLGYTF.